This T cell receptor (beta chain) stems from a study of vaccination effects on CD4 cells after COVID-19. Study-wide results and caveats: Marked clonal contraction was seen in infection- and vaccine-induced clones late after vaccination. Healthy vaccinees' vaccine-induced clones included only 1 of 255 cross-reacting with common cold coronaviruses.

With about 9 days of culture completed, CD4+ T cells were isolated. Having tested negative for nucleocapsid antibodies, the vaccine recipients showed no prior SARS-CoV-2 infection. Cells had half their medium changed to IL-2 medium on days 3 and 7. This clone was seen just once. The antigen is undetermined. CDR3 length equals 12 residues. Trimming shortened V by 6 bases and J by 10 bases, and 13 bases separated the two germline ends. In germline, CDR1 is MNHEY, CDR2 SMNVEV (reference sequence). TCRdb's table, derived via immunoSEQ multiplex PCR, lists solely in-frame clones and lacks some. The data hold some 28,000 clones, with 60% to 80% observed a single time.

The rearrangement links TRBV27 to TRBJ2-1; unclear D gene. This TCR was recovered from a human donor who received a COVID-19 vaccine. The sample consisted of CD4+ T cells from PBMCs cultured without peptide, taken before COVID-19 vaccination. CDR3 DNA sequence: TGTGCCAGCAGACCTGGGAATATGGAGCAGTTCTTC. Translating gives CASRPGNMEQFF.